The 29 T cell receptor beta chains reported below all come from one sample, sequenced in a study of T-cell memory formation after mild COVID-19. TCRdb recomputed calls from the 5' RACE reads with MiXCR, one row per CDR3 protein. The sample holds about 450,000 distinct CDR3 sequences; 23% are singletons and the top ten take around 13%. Sequenced input: PBMCs or a T cell subset sorted from them (not recorded which). These receptors were taken from an adult woman who had mild COVID-19 (a few samples of this study predate the infection). Cell type and time point are not known.

V and J are TRBV15 and TRBJ1-1; D is uncertain. The V end was cut by 0 bases, the J end by 1 base, with 6 bases between. CDR1 is LNHNV, CDR2 YYDKDF, per germline (reference sequence). The CDR3 has 14 residues. In DNA, the CDR3 is TGTGCCACCAGCAGAGATATCGCGAACACTGAAGCTTTCTTT. Translation gives CATSRDIANTEAFF.

The sample holds a few counts of this clonotype. This sequence joins TRBV5-1 and TRBJ1-5; no firm D call. Germline CDR1 is SGHRS and CDR2 is YFSETQ. Trimming took 0 bases from V and 5 from J, leaving 12 bases between them. The CDR3 runs 15 residues. The CDR3 DNA follows: TGCGCCAGCAGCTTGGAGGGCGGAAGGTATCAGCCCCAGCATTTT. As protein: CASSLEGGRYQPQHF.

The table lists this clonotype with many counts. The chain links TRBV5-1 to TRBJ2-3; D unclear. Germline values: CDR1 SGHRS, CDR2 YFSETQ. The CDR3 length is 13 residues. V was pared by 0 bases and J by 4 bases, with 6 bases between. The CDR3 reads CASSLGFADTQYF. DNA for the CDR3: TGCGCCAGCAGCTTGGGATTTGCAGATACGCAGTATTTT.

This clonotype was found a few times. This chain links TRBV7-9 with TRBJ2-1; possibly TRBD2 for D (6 bases). Germline V gene lookup returns CDR1 SEHNR and CDR2 FQNEAQ (reference sequence). V lost 8 bases to trimming and J lost 0 bases, with 17 bases between them. The CDR3 loop spans 16 amino acids. CDR3 residues: CASRIGRGSSYNEQFF. The CDR3 nucleotides are TGTGCCAGCCGGATAGGGCGGGGTAGCTCCTACAATGAGCAGTTCTTC.

The CDR3 DNA reads TGTGCCAGCAGTTGGAACAGGGGACGAGGTGAAAAACTGTTTTTT. Protein sequence: CASSWNRGRGEKLFF. This chain links TRBV6-6 with TRBJ1-4, with TRBD1 identical over 7 bases. Looked up from germline, CDR1 is MNHNY and CDR2 is SVGAGI (reference sequence). With 4 bases clipped from V and 7 bases from J, the junction kept 9 bases outside the gene matches. The CDR3 contains 15 residues.

This clonotype was counted many times. The genes are TRBV20-1 and TRBJ2-3; 10 nucleotides match TRBD2. The CDR3 has 16 amino acids. J lost 4 bases, V lost 0 bases, and 7 bases had no gene match. Per the germline V gene, CDR1 is DFQATT and CDR2 is SNEGSKA (reference sequence). The CDR3 nucleotides read TGCAGTGCTAGAGATGATCTAGCGGGAGAGTCAGATACGCAGTATTTT. Translation gives CSARDDLAGESDTQYF.

This clonotype was found a few times. The chain uses TRBV5-6 and TRBJ2-1, with D unresolved. Germline V CDR1 and CDR2: SGHDT, YYEEEE. This CDR3 is built from 13 residues. V was trimmed by 4 bases and J by 6 bases, leaving 11 bases between them. CDR3 DNA: TGTGCCAGCAGCCCCGGGTGGCTCAATGAGCAGTTCTTC. This sequence encodes CASSPGWLNEQFF.

This clonotype was seen a handful of times. This chain joins TRBV3-1 and TRBJ1-2, with D perhaps TRBD1 (6 bases). The CDR3 extends over 16 amino acids. The germline gives CDR1 LGHDT, CDR2 YNNKEL (reference sequence). Trimming shortened V by 0 bases and J by 7 bases, and 18 bases separated the two germline ends. The CDR3 region is CASSQEGHVSSSGYTF. The CDR3 DNA reads TGTGCCAGCAGCCAAGAGGGACATGTCTCTTCCTCTGGCTACACCTTC.

The table lists this clonotype with a few counts. This rearrangement joins TRBV18 to TRBJ2-7; D not certain. Germline CDR1 is KGHSH and CDR2 is LQKENI. CDR3 length: 13 amino acids. The V end lost 3 bases, the J end lost 3 bases, and 9 bases lay between the germline ends. The CDR3 reads CASSPGSGYEQYF. For the CDR3, the DNA is TGTGCCAGCTCACCGGGATCGGGCTACGAGCAGTACTTC.

This clonotype was seen once. CDR3 nucleotides: TGTGCCAGCCCGGGGCGGGGGGGCTCGGATGAGCAGTTCTTC. Amino acid sequence: CASPGRGGSDEQFF. This rearrangement joins TRBV6-1 to TRBJ2-1, with TRBD2 identical over 9 bases. The CDR3 consists of 14 residues. The trim removed 8 bases at V and 8 bases at J, leaving 10 bases unmatched. Looked up from germline, CDR1 is MNHNS and CDR2 is SASEGT.

Only a few counts were recorded for this clonotype. The chain combines TRBV6-1 with TRBJ2-1; TRBD1 matches 7 bases. V lost 6 bases to trimming and J lost 5 bases; unmatched junction nucleotides: 4. Germline lookup yields CDR1 MNHNS and CDR2 SASEGT. This CDR3 has 13 residues. CDR3 nucleotides: TGTGCCAGCAGACGACAGGGAAACAATGAGCAGTTCTTC. Translation: CASRRQGNNEQFF.

The J gene is TRBJ2-7, the V gene TRBV6-2 or TRBV6-3; 11 bases are a match to TRBD2. This CDR3 is 15 amino acids long. The germline V gene encodes CDR1 MNHEY and CDR2 SVGEGT. The junction had 10 bases not matched to a gene; V was cut back by 8 bases and J by 4 bases. The CDR3 DNA follows: TGTGCCAGCCGCCCTTCCGGGACTAGCGGATACGAGCAGTACTTC. Protein: CASRPSGTSGYEQYF.

This clonotype was observed a few times. The rearrangement uses TRBV12-3 or TRBV12-4 and TRBJ2-1; TRBD2 agrees at 11 bases. This CDR3 is 19 amino acids long. With 4 bases clipped from V and 0 bases from J, the junction kept 11 bases outside the gene matches. CDR3 loop: CASSSTGTSGVSSYNEQFF. The CDR3 nucleotides are TGTGCCAGCAGTTCAACCGGGACTAGCGGAGTGAGCTCCTACAATGAGCAGTTCTTC.

Only a few counts were recorded for this clonotype. This chain links TRBV7-2 with TRBJ2-7; the D gene is possibly TRBD2 (5 bases). Per the germline V gene, CDR1 is SGHTA and CDR2 is FQGNSA. V gave up 5 bases and J gave up 3 bases, with 14 bases separating them. The CDR3 covers 14 residues. CDR3 residues: CASSPHVRVYEQYF. For the CDR3, the DNA is TGTGCCAGCAGCCCCCATGTGAGGGTCTACGAGCAGTACTTC.

This clonotype was observed a handful of times. This chain links TRBV27 with TRBJ2-2; D unclear. The V end was cut by 2 bases, the J end by 3 bases, with 7 bases between. CDR1 is MNHEY, CDR2 SMNVEV, per germline (reference sequence). The CDR3 loop spans 14 amino acids. This CDR3 is CASSLVRHTGELFF. The CDR3 DNA follows: TGTGCCAGCAGTTTAGTTCGGCACACCGGGGAGCTGTTTTTT.

This rearrangement joins TRBV24-1 to TRBJ2-1; 8 bases agree with TRBD2. There are 15 residues in the CDR3. The germline CDR1 and CDR2 sequences are KGHDR and SFDVKD. The V gene end was trimmed by 1 base and the J gene end by 4 bases; junction bases not matched to a gene: 2. The CDR3 sequence: CATSDFSGTYNEQFF. The CDR3 bases are TGTGCCACCAGTGATTTTAGCGGGACTTACAATGAGCAGTTCTTC.

V is TRBV11-2 and J is TRBJ2-1; D uncertain. The V end was cut by 0 bases, the J end by 9 bases, with 9 bases between. This CDR3 comprises 13 residues. Germline V lookup: CDR1 SGHAT, CDR2 FQNNGV. The CDR3 DNA sequence: TGTGCCAGCAGCTTAGATGAGGCCGGTGAGCAGTTCTTC. Its translation is CASSLDEAGEQFF.

The chain carries TRBV14 and TRBJ2-7; TRBD2 matches at 9 bases. Trimming at V came to 5 bases and at J to 3 bases, leaving 14 bases not matched to a gene. This CDR3 is 17 amino acids long. Germline V lookup: CDR1 SGHDN, CDR2 FVKESK. The CDR3 DNA sequence: TGTGCCAGCAGCTCCTCGGGTCAAAGCGGGAGGATCTACGAGCAGTACTTC. Translating it yields CASSSSGQSGRIYEQYF. Drawing the rest from reference TRBV14 and TRBJ2-7, the complete variable domain is EAGVTQFPSHSVIEKGQTVTLRCDPISGHDNLYWYRRVMGKEIKFLLHFVKESKQDESGMPNNRFLAERTGGTYSTLKVQPAELEDSGVYFCASSSSGQSGRIYEQYFGPGTRLTVT.

The V and J genes are TRBV5-1 and TRBJ2-5, with D possibly TRBD1 on 6 matching bases. The germline V and J ends were trimmed by 2 bases and 0 bases, with 11 bases remaining between them. The CDR3 is made up of 15 amino acids. The germline CDR1 and CDR2 sequences are SGHRS and YFSETQ. CDR3 bases: TGCGCCAGCAGCTTAGCGGACAGCTACCAAGAGACCCAGTACTTC. It translates to CASSLADSYQETQYF.

CDR3 region: CATSDSRSTPAFF. The CDR3 DNA follows: TGTGCCACCAGTGATTCTCGGAGCACGCCAGCTTTCTTT. V usage is TRBV24-1 and J usage is TRBJ1-1; D ambiguous. CDR3 length: 13 residues. V lost 2 bases, J lost 10 bases, and 13 bases lay in between. The V gene's germline CDR1 is KGHDR and CDR2 SFDVKD.

The CDR3 reads CASSLGGANEQYF. The CDR3 bases are TGTGCCAGCAGCTTAGGGGGGGCCAACGAGCAGTACTTC. The rearrangement uses TRBV7-2 and TRBJ2-7; D may be TRBD1 or TRBD2 (6 bases each). V was shortened by 1 base and J by 5 bases, with 9 bases between the two germline ends. The CDR3 is 13 amino acids. CDR1 and CDR2 (germline): SGHTA, FQGNSA.

The V and J genes are TRBV6-5 and TRBJ1-2; D unresolved. Trimming took off 5 bases at V and 1 base at J, with 2 bases between the two ends. The CDR3 sequence is 11 residues long. Germline-derived CDR1 and CDR2 are MNHEY and SVGAGI. As DNA, the CDR3 is TGTGCCAGCAGTGGTAACTATGGCTACACCTTC. Amino acid sequence: CASSGNYGYTF.

This chain connects TRBV6-5 to TRBJ2-7; possibly TRBD2 for D (5 bases). Germline V gene data show CDR1 as MNHEY and CDR2 as SVGAGI. The CDR3 is made up of 15 amino acids. Trimming removed 2 bases at V and 2 bases at J, with 13 bases between. The CDR3 loop reads CASSYRLAGAYEQYF. The CDR3 DNA follows: TGTGCCAGCAGTTACAGGCTAGCCGGCGCCTACGAGCAGTACTTC.

This clonotype turned up a few times. V usage is TRBV7-6 and J usage is TRBJ2-6, with TRBD1 matching 12 bases. The CDR3 is 19 residues long. CDR1 is SGHVS and CDR2 is FNYEAQ in the germline V gene. J lost 4 bases, V lost 0 bases, and 7 bases had no gene match. CDR3 DNA: TGTGCCAGCAGCTTAGCGGGGACAGGGGGCGCGACGGGGGCCAACGTCCTGACTTTC. It yields the protein CASSLAGTGGATGANVLTF.

This chain uses TRBV6-1 with TRBJ2-1, with D possibly matching TRBD2 (6 bases). V was cut by 3 bases and J by 7 bases, with 22 bases left in between. The CDR3 runs to 17 residues. Per the germline V gene, CDR1 is MNHNS and CDR2 is SASEGT. CDR3 DNA sequence: TGTGCCAGCAGTGAGGGGGTACTAGCTGGGGAACCTAATGAGCAGTTCTTC. This encodes CASSEGVLAGEPNEQFF.

The genes are TRBV18 and TRBJ2-1; D perhaps matches TRBD2 (6 bases). V lost 3 bases and J 3 bases, leaving 12 bases between the germline ends. The V gene's germline CDR1 is KGHSH and CDR2 LQKENI. The CDR3 covers 15 residues. The CDR3 reads CASSPPGGDYNEQFF. CDR3 in DNA: TGTGCCAGCTCACCTCCCGGCGGGGACTACAATGAGCAGTTCTTC.

The chain links TRBV12-3 or TRBV12-4 to TRBJ1-4, with a tentative D call TRBD1 (5 bases). With 4 bases removed from V and 9 bases from J, the gap between germline ends came to 21 bases. This CDR3 has 16 amino acids. This chain's CDR3 is CASSSDRQPLSKKLFF. The CDR3 coding sequence is TGTGCCAGCAGTTCCGATCGACAGCCATTGTCGAAAAAACTGTTTTTT.

The chain carries TRBV9 and TRBJ1-4; no clear D. The V end was cut by 0 bases, the J end by 2 bases, with 11 bases between. The length of the CDR3 is 16 residues. CDR1 and CDR2 (germline): SGDLS, YYNGEE. The CDR3 sequence is CASSVGPVGTNEKLFF. DNA for the CDR3: TGTGCCAGCAGCGTAGGCCCGGTCGGGACTAATGAAAAACTGTTTTTT.

J is TRBJ2-5 and V is TRBV4-1; 7 nucleotides match TRBD2. V gave up 0 bases and J gave up 13 bases; unmatched junction bases: 26. This CDR3 is 19 amino acids long. Per the germline V gene, CDR1 is MGHRA and CDR2 is YSYEKL. The CDR3 bases are TGCGCCAGCAGCCAAGATCGGGCTGGGACTTCTAGCGGTACTCGCCGGTGGTACTTC. Amino acid sequence: CASSQDRAGTSSGTRRWYF.